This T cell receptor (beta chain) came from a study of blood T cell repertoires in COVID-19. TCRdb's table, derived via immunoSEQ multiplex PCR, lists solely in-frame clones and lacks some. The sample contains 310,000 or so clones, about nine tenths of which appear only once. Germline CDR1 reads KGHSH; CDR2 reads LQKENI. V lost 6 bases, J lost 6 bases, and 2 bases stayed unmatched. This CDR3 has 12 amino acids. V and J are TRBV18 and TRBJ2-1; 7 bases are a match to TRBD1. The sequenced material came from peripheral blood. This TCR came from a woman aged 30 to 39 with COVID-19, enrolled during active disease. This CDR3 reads CASSYRGNEQFF. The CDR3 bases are TGTGCCAGCTCTTACAGGGGCAATGAGCAGTTCTTC.